A single sample is the source of the 26 T cell receptor beta chains below, sequenced in a study of response to subunit inactivated influenza vaccine. From the RT-PCR reads, TCRdb called clonotypes with MiXCR, one entry per CDR3 protein. The sample lists around 790,000 distinct CDR3 sequences, 20% to 25% occurring once. Sample: PBMCs from blood, taken roughly 5 days after vaccination. The receptors here all came from a man aged 50 or older who received an inactivated influenza vaccine.

This clonotype has a handful of counts. V and J are TRBV6-1 and TRBJ2-7; D is uncertain. V was pared by 0 bases and J by 5 bases, with 5 bases between. The germline V gene has CDR1 MNHNS and CDR2 SASEGT. The CDR3 is 12 residues long. This chain's CDR3 is CASSEAAHEQYF. CDR3 in DNA: TGTGCCAGCAGTGAAGCGGCCCACGAGCAGTACTTC.

The CDR3 nucleotides read TGTGCCAGCAGCTTAGTTCGGCTGGGGGAGCTGTTTTTT. Its protein product is CASSLVRLGELFF. V usage is TRBV7-8 and J usage is TRBJ2-2; D remains ambiguous. The germline V and J ends were trimmed by 1 base and 8 bases, with 8 bases remaining between them. The CDR3 has 13 residues. CDR1 and CDR2 (germline): SGHVS, FQNEAQ.

The CDR3 spells CASSYERTGNTIYF. The CDR3 bases are TGTGCCAGCAGTTACGAGCGAACTGGAAACACCATATATTTT. The chain couples TRBV6-5 to TRBJ1-3; no reliable D call. In germline, CDR1 is MNHEY, CDR2 SVGAGI. The germline V and J ends were trimmed by 2 bases and 2 bases, with 7 bases remaining between them. This CDR3 spans 14 amino acids.

This clonotype was counted a few times. This rearrangement joins TRBV28 to TRBJ2-2, with no clear D. V was cut by 1 base and J by 1 base, with 7 bases left in between. Germline loops: CDR1 MDHEN, CDR2 SYDVKM. The CDR3 is made up of 15 amino acids. The CDR3 nucleotides are TGTGCCAGCAGTTTATCTGGGCAGAACACCGGGGAGCTGTTTTTT. It translates to CASSLSGQNTGELFF.

This clonotype turned up a few times. The V and J genes are TRBV30 and TRBJ2-5, with D maybe TRBD1 (6 bases). Germline V gene lookup returns CDR1 GTSNPN and CDR2 SVGIG (reference sequence). CDR3 size: 11 residues. V was trimmed by 4 bases and J by 8 bases, leaving 11 bases between them. In DNA, the CDR3 is TGTGCCTGGATAAAAGGGGGAACCCAGTACTTC. Translation: CAWIKGGTQYF.

J is TRBJ2-1 and V is TRBV6-2 or TRBV6-3; possible D gene TRBD2, 6 bases. CDR1 MNHEY and CDR2 SVGEGT come from the germline V gene. The CDR3 length is 14 residues. V dropped 0 bases and J dropped 7 bases, with 10 bases sitting between them. CDR3 loop: CASSYSGGRNEQFF. DNA for the CDR3: TGTGCCAGCAGTTACTCGGGGGGTCGGAATGAGCAGTTCTTC.

This chain links TRBV20-1 with TRBJ2-2; 14 bases align to TRBD2. The CDR3 is 21 residues long. Germline assignment: CDR1 DFQATT and CDR2 SNEGSKA (reference sequence). V gave up 2 bases and J gave up 1 base; unmatched junction bases: 15. Here the CDR3 DNA reads TGCAGTGCTAGAAACACTGATGGGGGACTAGCGGGAGAGGGGAACACCGGGGAGCTGTTTTTT. Its translation: CSARNTDGGLAGEGNTGELFF.

This clonotype occurred many times. CDR3 sequence (DNA): TGTGCCAGCAGTAGGGACGATTACAATGAGCAGTTCTTC. Translated: CASSRDDYNEQFF. The chain joins TRBV28 to TRBJ2-1; D is possibly TRBD1 or TRBD2 (5 bases each). The V and J ends lost 5 bases and 4 bases respectively, with 9 bases between them. There are 13 residues in the CDR3. Germline CDR1 and CDR2: MDHEN and SYDVKM.

This clonotype was detected a few times. The chain is built from TRBV5-1 and TRBJ2-3; D is uncertain. V was pared by 4 bases and J by 1 base, with 13 bases between. The CDR3 extends over 15 amino acids. The germline V gene has CDR1 SGHRS and CDR2 YFSETQ. CDR3 amino acids: CASSVKFVGTDTQYF. The CDR3 nucleotides are TGCGCCAGCAGCGTTAAATTTGTGGGCACAGATACGCAGTATTTT. Complete variable domain (other parts from reference TRBV5-1 and TRBJ2-3): KAGVTQTPRYLIKTRGQQVTLSCSPISGHRSVSWYQQTPGQGLQFLFEYFSETQRNKGNFPGRFSGRQFSNSRSEMNVSTLELGDSALYLCASSVKFVGTDTQYFGPGTRLTVL.

V and J are TRBV20-1 and TRBJ1-6, with a possible D match to TRBD1 (5 bases). Germline lookup yields CDR1 DFQATT and CDR2 SNEGSKA (reference sequence). This CDR3 has 17 residues. V was pared by 0 bases and J by 0 bases, with 12 bases between. The CDR3 sequence is CSAREWGRSSYNSPLHF. The CDR3 DNA follows: TGCAGTGCTAGAGAGTGGGGCAGGAGCTCCTATAATTCACCCCTCCACTTT.

The chain couples TRBV12-3 or TRBV12-4 to TRBJ1-5; D unresolved. The germline V and J ends were trimmed by 3 bases and 0 bases, with 9 bases remaining between them. The CDR3 is made up of 15 amino acids. CDR3: CASSFRGNSNQPQHF. CDR3 sequence (DNA): TGTGCCAGCAGTTTCCGGGGTAATAGCAATCAGCCCCAGCATTTT.

The rearrangement joins TRBV7-6 to TRBJ1-4; D not certain. This CDR3 region has 13 residues. The V end was cut by 5 bases, the J end by 8 bases, with 12 bases between. Germline values: CDR1 SGHVS, CDR2 FNYEAQ. The chain's CDR3 is CASSPALGEKLFF. CDR3 DNA sequence: TGTGCCAGCAGCCCAGCCCTGGGGGAAAAACTGTTTTTT. Supplemented by reference TRBV7-6 and TRBJ1-4, the full variable domain reads GAGVSQSPRYKVTKRGQDVALRCDPISGHVSLYWYRQALGQGPEFLTYFNYEAQQDKSGLPNDRFSAERPEGSISTLTIQRTEQRDSAMYRCASSPALGEKLFFGSGTQLSVL.

This clonotype has a handful of counts. V gene TRBV6-5 combines with J gene TRBJ1-6, with 7 bases lining up with TRBD1. After removal of 0 bases from V and 7 bases from J, the junction contained 6 bases not matched to a gene. From germline, CDR1 is MNHEY and CDR2 SVGAGI. This CDR3 spans 16 amino acids. Here the CDR3 DNA reads TGTGCCAGCAGTTACTCAGGGGCAGGGGGAAATTCACCCCTCCACTTT. This codes for CASSYSGAGGNSPLHF.

The CDR3 reads CASSYDRLAGGPGELFF. Written as DNA, the CDR3 is TGTGCCAGCAGTTACGACCGACTAGCGGGAGGCCCCGGGGAGCTGTTTTTT. This chain uses TRBV6-5 with TRBJ2-2; 13 bases map to TRBD2. Germline-derived CDR1 and CDR2 are MNHEY and SVGAGI. The CDR3 is made up of 17 amino acids. Trimming cost V 2 bases and J 6 bases; bases outside gene matches: 6.

The chain combines TRBV25-1 with TRBJ2-3; D not certain. The germline CDR1 and CDR2 sequences are MGHDK and SYGVNS. The ends were cut back, 8 bases at V and 0 bases at J, with 12 bases in the middle. CDR3 length: 14 residues. The CDR3 spells CASGKATSTDTQYF. The CDR3 DNA reads as TGTGCCAGCGGAAAAGCGACTAGCACAGATACGCAGTATTTT.

This sequence joins TRBV2 and TRBJ1-3; tentatively, D is TRBD1 (6 bases). The V gene's germline CDR1 is SNHLY and CDR2 FYNNEI. The CDR3 length is 14 residues. With 5 bases removed from V and 0 bases from J, the gap between germline ends came to 8 bases. CDR3 sequence: CASSRQASGNTIYF. CDR3 DNA: TGTGCCAGCAGTCGACAGGCCTCTGGAAACACCATATATTTT.

This clonotype showed up just a few times. The chain employs TRBV20-1 and TRBJ2-1; D might be TRBD1 or TRBD2, each matching 5 bases. This CDR3 spans 14 amino acids. The germline V and J ends were trimmed by 5 bases and 12 bases, with 23 bases remaining between them. In germline, CDR1 is DFQATT, CDR2 SNEGSKA (reference sequence). CDR3 bases: TGCAGTGCTCGGGGACCGTATCAGCTCCTCGTGCAGTTCTTC. It encodes CSARGPYQLLVQFF.

The V and J genes are TRBV20-1 and TRBJ1-6, with TRBD1 as a possible D gene (6 bases). V was shortened by 1 base and J by 7 bases, with 11 bases between the two germline ends. Per germline, CDR1 DFQATT and CDR2 SNEGSKA (reference sequence). This CDR3 has 14 residues. The CDR3 sequence is CSARASDRNSPLHF. For the CDR3, the DNA is TGCAGTGCTAGAGCCTCGGACAGAAATTCACCCCTCCACTTT.

This clonotype has just a few counts. The chain recombines TRBV7-2 with TRBJ1-6; the match to TRBD1 covers 9 bases. The V gene's germline CDR1 is SGHTA and CDR2 FQGNSA. The CDR3 is 17 amino acids. Losses at the gene ends were 2 bases for V and 10 bases for J; bases not matched to a gene: 12. The CDR3 loop is CASSLHTAGTGFSPLHF. The CDR3 DNA follows: TGTGCCAGCAGCTTACATACCGCCGGGACAGGGTTCTCACCCCTCCACTTT.

The rearrangement uses TRBV4-1 and TRBJ1-5; 7 bases are shared with TRBD1. V dropped 0 bases and J dropped 1; count of bases not matched to a gene: 9. The CDR3 is made up of 18 amino acids. The V gene's germline CDR1 is MGHRA and CDR2 YSYEKL. The CDR3 DNA sequence: TGCGCCAGCAGCCAAGATTCGGCAGGGGGTCTCAGCAATCAGCCCCAGCATTTT. It codes for CASSQDSAGGLSNQPQHF.

The chain is built from TRBV9 and TRBJ2-1; D is unresolved. Germline CDR1 reads SGDLS; CDR2 reads YYNGEE. The V gene lost 0 bases and the J gene lost 2 bases, with 12 bases spanning the gap. There are 16 residues in the CDR3. The CDR3 DNA reads TGTGCCAGCAGCGTAGTAAGTGTTGGGGCCTACAATGAGCAGTTCTTC. It specifies CASSVVSVGAYNEQFF.

The V gene is TRBV9, the J gene TRBJ2-2; D not resolved. The CDR3 has 13 residues. Germline loops: CDR1 SGDLS, CDR2 YYNGEE. V gave up 1 base and J gave up 4 bases, with 5 bases separating them. The CDR3 here is CASSVRSTGELFF. CDR3 DNA: TGTGCCAGCAGCGTAAGGAGCACCGGGGAGCTGTTTTTT.

The chain has TRBV29-1 and TRBJ2-3; no clear D. The ends were cut back, 2 bases at V and 2 bases at J, with 14 bases in the middle. Germline CDR1 SQVTM, CDR2 ANQGSEA. The CDR3 contains 15 residues. DNA of the CDR3: TGCAGCGTTGAACCCTTCCGGCGGAACACAGATACGCAGTATTTT. Translating it yields CSVEPFRRNTDTQYF.

This clonotype was seen only a few times. The chain combines TRBV12-3 or TRBV12-4 with TRBJ1-2; TRBD1 might be the D (5 bases). The CDR3 is 14 amino acids. With 6 bases removed from V and 4 bases from J, the gap between germline ends came to 15 bases. CDR3 sequence: CASSLGLGGYGYTF. The CDR3 DNA follows: TGTGCCAGCAGCCTCGGGCTGGGGGGCTATGGCTACACCTTC.

The chain links TRBV5-6 to TRBJ2-2; D is unclear. The germline V and J ends were trimmed by 4 bases and 9 bases, with 10 bases remaining between them. This CDR3 is 12 amino acids long. The V gene's germline CDR1 is SGHDT and CDR2 YYEEEE. CDR3 nucleotides: TGTGCCAGCAGCCATCCCAATAGGGAGCTGTTTTTT. This codes for CASSHPNRELFF. Full variable domain (outside the CDR3, taken from reference TRBV5-6 and TRBJ2-2): DAGVTQSPTHLIKTRGQQVTLRCSPKSGHDTVSWYQQALGQGPQFIFQYYEEEERQRGNFPDRFSGHQFPNYSSELNVNALLLGDSALYLCASSHPNRELFFGEGSRLTVL.

This clonotype was observed a few times. The chain employs TRBV29-1 and TRBJ2-5; 8 bases align to TRBD2. The CDR3 runs 13 residues. The germline V gene encodes CDR1 SQVTM and CDR2 ANQGSEA. Trimming removed 4 bases from V and 5 bases from J; junction bases left unmatched: 6. The CDR3: CSVAGTRRETQYF. DNA for the CDR3: TGCAGCGTTGCCGGGACTAGAAGGGAGACCCAGTACTTC.